The sequence of this T cell receptor beta chain was determined in a study of CD8 T cells in ankylosing spondylitis. TCRdb itself ran the 5' RACE reads through MiXCR, one entry per CDR3 protein. The repertoire has 250,000 to 300,000 distinct CDR3 sequences, around 20% of them found once; the top ten carry 7.5% to 9%. There are a few counts of this clonotype. This CDR3 comprises 15 residues. CDR1 and CDR2 (germline): MNHNS, SASEGT. Trimming removed 1 base at V and 8 bases at J, with 17 bases between. This sequence was found in a male donor with ankylosing spondylitis or in good health (not recorded which). The rearrangement uses TRBV6-1 and TRBJ1-2; the D gene is possibly TRBD1 (6 bases). The sequenced sample was blood, either unsorted or a sorted T cell fraction (not recorded which). Written as DNA, the CDR3 is TGTGCCAGCAGTGAAGAGATACAGGGACTCAAAGGCTACACCTTC. Protein sequence: CASSEEIQGLKGYTF.